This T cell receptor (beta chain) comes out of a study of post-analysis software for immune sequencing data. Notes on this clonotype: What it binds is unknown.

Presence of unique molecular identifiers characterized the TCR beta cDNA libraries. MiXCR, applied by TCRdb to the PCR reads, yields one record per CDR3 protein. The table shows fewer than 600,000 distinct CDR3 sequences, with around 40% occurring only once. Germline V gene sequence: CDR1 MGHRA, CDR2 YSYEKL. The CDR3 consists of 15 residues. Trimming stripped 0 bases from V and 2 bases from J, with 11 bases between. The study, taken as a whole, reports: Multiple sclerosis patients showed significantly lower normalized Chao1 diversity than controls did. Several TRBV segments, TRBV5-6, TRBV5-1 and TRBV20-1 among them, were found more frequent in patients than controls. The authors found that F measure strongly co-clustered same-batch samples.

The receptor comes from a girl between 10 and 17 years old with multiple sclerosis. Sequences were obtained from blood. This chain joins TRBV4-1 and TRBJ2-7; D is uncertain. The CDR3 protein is CASSQEVGVPYEQYF. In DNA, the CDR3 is TGCGCCAGCAGCCAAGAGGTCGGAGTCCCCTACGAGCAGTACTTC.